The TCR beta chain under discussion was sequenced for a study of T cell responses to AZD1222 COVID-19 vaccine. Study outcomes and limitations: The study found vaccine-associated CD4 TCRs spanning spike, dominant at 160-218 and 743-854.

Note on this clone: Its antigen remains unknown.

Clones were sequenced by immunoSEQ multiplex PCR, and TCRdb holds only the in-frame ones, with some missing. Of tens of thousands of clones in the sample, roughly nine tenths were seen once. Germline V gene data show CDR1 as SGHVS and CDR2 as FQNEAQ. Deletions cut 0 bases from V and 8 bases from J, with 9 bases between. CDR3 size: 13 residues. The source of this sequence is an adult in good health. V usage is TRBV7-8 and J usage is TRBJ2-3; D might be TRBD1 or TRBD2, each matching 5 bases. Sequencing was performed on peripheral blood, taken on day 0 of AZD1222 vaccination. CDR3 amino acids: CASSLAPGSTQYF. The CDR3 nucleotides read TGTGCCAGCAGCTTAGCGCCAGGGAGTACGCAGTATTTT.